The entry below gives a single TCR beta chain sequence along with its context. Its antigen is unknown. Profiling relied on immunoSEQ multiplex PCR, and the TCRdb table lists in-frame clones only, not all of them. The sample includes fewer than 200,000 clones, about 96% of them seen just once. This CDR3 contains 18 residues. V was pared by 0 bases and J by 8 bases, with 25 bases between. Per the germline V gene, CDR1 is LNHNV and CDR2 is YYDKDF (reference sequence). The data stem from a study of cytomegalovirus exposure and HLA in healthy donors. Findings and limits, study-wide: Rarity marked most TCR sequences, yet some public TCRs occurred in many donors. Reports showed the classifier diagnosing cytomegalovirus status with high specificity and sensitivity. According to a subsequent analysis, TCR clusters identified in the first cohort showed a tendency to co-occur across the 100 to 150 validation repertoires.

The approximately 130-subject validation cohort, separate from the 666-subject first cohort, included the donors. This receptor was taken from a woman younger than 35 in good health and CMV-seronegative. The V and J genes are TRBV15 and TRBJ1-2; D is undetermined. Sequencing was performed on PBMCs. CDR3 in amino acids: CATSRDRVSGTRGGGYTF. CDR3 coding DNA: TGTGCCACCAGCAGAGATCGCGTCTCTGGCACAAGAGGCGGCGGCTACACCTTC.